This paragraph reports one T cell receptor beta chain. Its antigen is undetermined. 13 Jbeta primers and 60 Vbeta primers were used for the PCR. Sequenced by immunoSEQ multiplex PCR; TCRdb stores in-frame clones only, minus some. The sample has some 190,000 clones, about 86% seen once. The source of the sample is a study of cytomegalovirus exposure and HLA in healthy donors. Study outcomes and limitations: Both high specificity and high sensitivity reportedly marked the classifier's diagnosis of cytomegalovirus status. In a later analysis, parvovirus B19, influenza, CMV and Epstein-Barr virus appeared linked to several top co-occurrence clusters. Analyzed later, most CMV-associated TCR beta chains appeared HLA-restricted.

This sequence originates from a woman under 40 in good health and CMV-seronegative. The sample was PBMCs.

The CDR3 here is CASTPSTRGLYEQYF. The CDR3 DNA reads as TGTGCCAGTACTCCATCGACTAGGGGACTCTACGAGCAGTACTTC. The genes are TRBV19 and TRBJ2-7, with D possibly TRBD2 on 6 matching bases. CDR3 length: 15 residues. In germline, CDR1 is LNHDA, CDR2 SQIVND (reference sequence). The V gene lost 7 bases and the J gene lost 3 bases, with 19 bases spanning the gap.